This T cell receptor beta chain was identified in a study of tumor-infiltrating lymphocytes in primary liver carcinoma. Study information: Every sample contained roughly 3.65 to 8 million productive TCRbeta reads, and these numbers were similar from one tissue type to another.

In its sample, this clonotype was seen once. Its target is not known. DNA and RNA were both co-extracted from approximately 20-30 mg of bulk tissue that had not been sorted. Those sampled were patients whose primary liver carcinoma was treated by surgical resection. Chronic HBV infection, untreated so far, was present in the patients. Study outcomes and limitations: It was observed that only about 7.5-25% of the top clones appeared in every one of the five tumor regions.

Starting from approximately 500 ng of total RNA, TCR beta cDNA was produced with a primer in the constant region. Library construction for TCR beta comprised three nested multiplex PCR rounds performed with slightly modified ARM-PCR. A single record per CDR3 protein comes from TCRdb applying MiXCR to the multiplex PCR reads. The repertoire consists of around 22,000 distinct CDR3 sequences, with 75% to 85% occurring once and the leading ten covering 35% to 45%. The origin of this receptor is a woman in her 30s with primary liver carcinoma and hepatitis B virus infection. The specimen sequenced was liver tumor tissue from sampling region 2. Subset of the sample: tumor region T2, inferior pole.

For the CDR3, the DNA is TGTGCCAGCAGTGCCAGTGAACAGTACTTC. It translates to CASSASEQYF. V usage is TRBV11-2 and J usage is TRBJ2-7; D gene uncertain. Germline assignment: CDR1 SGHAT and CDR2 FQNNGV. The CDR3 has 10 amino acids. Trimming left V 6 bases short and J 10 bases short, with 10 bases between.